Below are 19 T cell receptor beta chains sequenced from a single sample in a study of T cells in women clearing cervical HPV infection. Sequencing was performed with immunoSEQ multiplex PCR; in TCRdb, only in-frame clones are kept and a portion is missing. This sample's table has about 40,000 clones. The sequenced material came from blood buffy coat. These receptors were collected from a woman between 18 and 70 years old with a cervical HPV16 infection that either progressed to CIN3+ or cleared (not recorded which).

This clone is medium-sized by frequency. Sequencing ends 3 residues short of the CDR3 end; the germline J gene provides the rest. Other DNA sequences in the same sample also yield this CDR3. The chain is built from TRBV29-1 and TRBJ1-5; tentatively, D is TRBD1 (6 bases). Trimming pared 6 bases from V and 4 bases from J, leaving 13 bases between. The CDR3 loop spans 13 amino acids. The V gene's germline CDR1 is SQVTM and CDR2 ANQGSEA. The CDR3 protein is CSVLTGLNQPQHF. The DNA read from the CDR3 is TGCAGCGTCTTGACAGGCCTTAATCAGCCC.

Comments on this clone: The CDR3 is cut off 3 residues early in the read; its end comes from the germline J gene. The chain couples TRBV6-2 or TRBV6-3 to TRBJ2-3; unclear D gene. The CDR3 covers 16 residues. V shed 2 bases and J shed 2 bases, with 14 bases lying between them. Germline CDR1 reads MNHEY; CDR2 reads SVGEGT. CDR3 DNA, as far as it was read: TGTGCCAGCAGTTACCCTAAACGCTTCGCCACAGATACG. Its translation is CASSYPKRFATDT. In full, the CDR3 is CASSYPKRFATDTQYF.

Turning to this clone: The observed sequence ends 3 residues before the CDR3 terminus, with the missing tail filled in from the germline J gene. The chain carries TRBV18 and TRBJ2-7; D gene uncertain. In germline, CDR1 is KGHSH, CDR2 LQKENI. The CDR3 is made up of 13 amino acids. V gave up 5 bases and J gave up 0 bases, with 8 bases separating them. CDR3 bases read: TGTGCCAGCTCATCCTCTAGCTCCTACGAG. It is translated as CASSSSSSYE. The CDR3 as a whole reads CASSSSSSYEQYF.

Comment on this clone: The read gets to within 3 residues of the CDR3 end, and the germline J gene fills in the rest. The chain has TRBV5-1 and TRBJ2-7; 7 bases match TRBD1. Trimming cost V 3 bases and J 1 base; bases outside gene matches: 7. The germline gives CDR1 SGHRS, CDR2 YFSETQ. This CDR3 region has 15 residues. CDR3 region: CASSSDRAPSYEQYF. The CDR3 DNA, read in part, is TGCGCCAGCAGCTCCGACAGGGCCCCTTCCTACGAG.

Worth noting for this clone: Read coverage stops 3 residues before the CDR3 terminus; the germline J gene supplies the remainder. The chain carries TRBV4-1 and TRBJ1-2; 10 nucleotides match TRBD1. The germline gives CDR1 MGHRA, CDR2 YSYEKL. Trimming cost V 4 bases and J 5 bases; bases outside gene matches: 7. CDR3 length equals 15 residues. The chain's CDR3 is CASSLGTGDRYGYTF. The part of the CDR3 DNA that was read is TGCGCCAGCAGCCTCGGGACAGGGGATAGGTATGGC.

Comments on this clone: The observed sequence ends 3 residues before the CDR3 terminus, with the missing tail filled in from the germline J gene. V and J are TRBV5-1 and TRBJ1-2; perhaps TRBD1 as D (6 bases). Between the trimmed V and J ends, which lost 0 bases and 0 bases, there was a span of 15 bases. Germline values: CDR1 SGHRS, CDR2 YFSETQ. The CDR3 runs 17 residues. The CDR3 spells CASSLEGVALANYGYTF. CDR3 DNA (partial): TGCGCCAGCAGCTTGGAGGGGGTTGCCTTGGCTAACTATGGC.

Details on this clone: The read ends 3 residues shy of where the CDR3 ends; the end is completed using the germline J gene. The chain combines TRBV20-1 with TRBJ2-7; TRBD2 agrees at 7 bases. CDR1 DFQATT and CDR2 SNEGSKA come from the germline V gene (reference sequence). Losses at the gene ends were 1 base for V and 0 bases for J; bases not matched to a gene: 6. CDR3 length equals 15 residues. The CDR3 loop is CSARGSLAGSYEQYF. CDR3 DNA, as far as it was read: TGCAGTGCTAGAGGGTCGTTAGCGGGCTCCTACGAG.

The CDR3 sequence: CASSIRWNTEAFF. The CDR3 bases that were read are TGTGCCAGTAGTATTCGGTGGAACACTGAA. V gene TRBV19 combines with J gene TRBJ1-1; D call uncertain. The read ends 3 residues shy of where the CDR3 ends; the end is completed using the germline J gene. CDR3 length: 13 amino acids. Germline CDR1 LNHDA, CDR2 SQIVND (reference sequence). Between the trimmed V and J ends, which lost 3 bases and 1 base, there was a span of 6 bases. The whole variable domain, filled in from reference TRBV19 and TRBJ1-1, reads DGGITQSPKYLFRKEGQNVTLSCEQNLNHDAMYWYRQDPGQGLRLIYYSQIVNDFQKGDIAEGYSVSREKKESFPLTVTSAQKNPTAFYLCASSIRWNTEAFFGQGTRLTVV.

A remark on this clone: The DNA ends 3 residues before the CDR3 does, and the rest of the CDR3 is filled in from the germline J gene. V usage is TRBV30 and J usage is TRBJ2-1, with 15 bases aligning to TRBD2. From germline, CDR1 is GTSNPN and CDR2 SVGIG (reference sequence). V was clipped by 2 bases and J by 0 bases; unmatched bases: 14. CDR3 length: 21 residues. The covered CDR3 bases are TGTGCCTGGAGTTGGACGCCCGGGACTAGCGGGGGGCATAGCTCCTACAATGAG. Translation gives CAWSWTPGTSGGHSSYNE. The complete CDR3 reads CAWSWTPGTSGGHSSYNEQFF.

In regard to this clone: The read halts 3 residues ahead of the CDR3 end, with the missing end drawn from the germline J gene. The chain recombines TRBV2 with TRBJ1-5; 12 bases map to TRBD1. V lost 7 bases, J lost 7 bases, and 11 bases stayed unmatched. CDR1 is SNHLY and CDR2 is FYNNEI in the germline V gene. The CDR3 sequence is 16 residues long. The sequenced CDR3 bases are TGTGCCAGCACCCCCGGTGGGACAGGGGGCATCCAGCCC. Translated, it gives CASTPGGTGGIQP. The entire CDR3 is CASTPGGTGGIQPQHF.

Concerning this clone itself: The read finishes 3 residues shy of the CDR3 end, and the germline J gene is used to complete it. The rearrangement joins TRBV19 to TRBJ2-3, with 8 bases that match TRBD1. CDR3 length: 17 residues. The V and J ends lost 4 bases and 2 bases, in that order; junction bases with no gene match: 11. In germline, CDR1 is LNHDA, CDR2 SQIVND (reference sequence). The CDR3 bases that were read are TGTGCCAGTAGTAAACTCCGAAGGGACAGGCCCACAGATACG. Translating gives CASSKLRRDRPTDT. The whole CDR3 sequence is CASSKLRRDRPTDTQYF.

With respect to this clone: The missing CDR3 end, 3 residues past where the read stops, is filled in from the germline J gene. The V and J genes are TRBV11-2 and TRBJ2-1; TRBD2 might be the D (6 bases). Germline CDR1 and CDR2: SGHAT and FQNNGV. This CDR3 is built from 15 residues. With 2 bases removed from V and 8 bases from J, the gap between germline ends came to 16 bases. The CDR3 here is CASSLFSGGADEQFF. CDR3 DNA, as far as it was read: TGTGCCAGCAGCTTATTTAGCGGCGGCGCGGATGAG.

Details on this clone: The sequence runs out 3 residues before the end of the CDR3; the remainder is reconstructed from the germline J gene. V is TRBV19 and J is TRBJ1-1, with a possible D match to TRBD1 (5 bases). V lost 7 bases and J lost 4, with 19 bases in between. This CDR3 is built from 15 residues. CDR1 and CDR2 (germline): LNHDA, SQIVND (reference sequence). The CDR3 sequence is CASKLDIGYTTEAFF. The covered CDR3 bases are TGTGCCAGTAAATTGGACATAGGGTATACCACTGAA.

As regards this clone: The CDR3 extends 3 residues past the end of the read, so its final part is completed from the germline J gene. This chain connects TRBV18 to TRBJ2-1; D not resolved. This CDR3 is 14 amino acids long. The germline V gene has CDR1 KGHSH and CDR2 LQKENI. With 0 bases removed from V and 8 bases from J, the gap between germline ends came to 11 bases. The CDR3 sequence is CASSPPIAGYEQFF. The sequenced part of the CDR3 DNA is TGTGCCAGCTCACCACCCATAGCTGGTTATGAG.

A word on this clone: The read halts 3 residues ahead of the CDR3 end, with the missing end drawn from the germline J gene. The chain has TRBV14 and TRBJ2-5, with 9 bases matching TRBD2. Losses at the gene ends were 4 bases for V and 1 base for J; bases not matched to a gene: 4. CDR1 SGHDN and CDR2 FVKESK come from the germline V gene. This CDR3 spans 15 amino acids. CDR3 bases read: TGTGCCAGCAGCCCTTGGCGGGAGGGCCAAGAGACC. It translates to CASSPWREGQET. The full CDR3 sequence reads CASSPWREGQETQYF.

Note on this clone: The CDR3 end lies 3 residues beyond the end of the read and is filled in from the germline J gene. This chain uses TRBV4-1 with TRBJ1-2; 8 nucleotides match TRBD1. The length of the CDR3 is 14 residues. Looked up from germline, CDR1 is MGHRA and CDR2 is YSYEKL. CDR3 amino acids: CASVTEQGATGYTF. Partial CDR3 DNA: TGCGCCAGCGTTACCGAGCAGGGGGCGACAGGC.

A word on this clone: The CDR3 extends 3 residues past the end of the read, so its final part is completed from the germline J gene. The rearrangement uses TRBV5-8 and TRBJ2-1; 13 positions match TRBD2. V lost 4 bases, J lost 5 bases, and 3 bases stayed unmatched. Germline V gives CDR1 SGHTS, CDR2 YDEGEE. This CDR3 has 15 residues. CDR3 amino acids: CASSPGTSGDNEQFF. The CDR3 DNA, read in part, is TGTGCCAGCAGCCCAGGGACTAGCGGGGACAATGAG.

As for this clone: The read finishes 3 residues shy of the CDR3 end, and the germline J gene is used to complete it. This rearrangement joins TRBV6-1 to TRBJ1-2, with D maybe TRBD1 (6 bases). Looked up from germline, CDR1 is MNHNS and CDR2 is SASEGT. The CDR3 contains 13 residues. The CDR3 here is CASSEEGDGGYTF. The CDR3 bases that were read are TGTGCCAGCAGTGAAGAGGGGGATGGGGGC.

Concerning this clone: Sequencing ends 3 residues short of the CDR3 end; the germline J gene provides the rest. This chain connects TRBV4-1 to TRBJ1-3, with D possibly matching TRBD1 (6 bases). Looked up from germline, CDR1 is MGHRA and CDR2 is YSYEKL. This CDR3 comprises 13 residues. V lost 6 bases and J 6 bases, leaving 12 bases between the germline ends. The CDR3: CASRRTAENTIYF. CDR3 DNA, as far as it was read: TGCGCCAGCAGGCGGACAGCAGAAAACACC.